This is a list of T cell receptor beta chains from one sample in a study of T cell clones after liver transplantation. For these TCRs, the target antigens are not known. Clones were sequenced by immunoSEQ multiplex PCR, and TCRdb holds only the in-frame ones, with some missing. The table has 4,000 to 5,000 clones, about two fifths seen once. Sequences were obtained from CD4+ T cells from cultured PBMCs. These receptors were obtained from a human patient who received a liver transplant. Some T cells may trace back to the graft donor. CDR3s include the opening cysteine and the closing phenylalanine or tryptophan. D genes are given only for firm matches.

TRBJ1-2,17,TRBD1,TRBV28,CASSLYPRTGLPYGYTF
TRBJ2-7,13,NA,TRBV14,CASSSLLMGEQYF
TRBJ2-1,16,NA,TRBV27,CASSPGQSRSYNEQFF
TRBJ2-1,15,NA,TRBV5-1,CASSLVAATYNEQFF
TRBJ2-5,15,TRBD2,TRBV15,CATSWGLAPQETQYF
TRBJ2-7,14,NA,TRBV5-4,CASSLGGLGDEQYF
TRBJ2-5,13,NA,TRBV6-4,CASSDVAGETQYF
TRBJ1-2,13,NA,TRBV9,CASNRDENYGYTF
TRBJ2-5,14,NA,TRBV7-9,CASSTRATGETQYF
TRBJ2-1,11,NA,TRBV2,CASSWWDEQFF
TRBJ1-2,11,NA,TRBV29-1,CSVVGGPGYTF
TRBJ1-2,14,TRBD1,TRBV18,CASSAQGESDGYTF
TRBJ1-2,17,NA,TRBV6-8,CASSGAECSRKTYGYTF
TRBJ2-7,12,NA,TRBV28,CASRRTRGEQYF